This T cell receptor beta chain was sequenced during a study of blood T cell repertoires in COVID-19. Clones were read by immunoSEQ multiplex PCR, and TCRdb kept only the in-frame ones, dropping some. This table has 150,000 or so clones, approximately 84% appearing once. This CDR3 comprises 18 residues. CDR1 MDHEN and CDR2 SYDVKM come from the germline V gene. Deletions cut 2 bases from V and 2 bases from J, with 22 bases between. The gene calls are TRBV28 and TRBJ2-7, with a possible D match to TRBD1 (6 bases). The source material was peripheral blood. The clonotype originates from a woman aged 55-75 years with acute or convalescent COVID-19. CDR3 bases: TGTGCCAGCAGTTTACCCTATTCCGGGACGAGGGACACCTACGAGCAGTACTTC. Protein sequence: CASSLPYSGTRDTYEQYF. Full variable domain (remainder filled in from reference TRBV28 and TRBJ2-7): DVKVTQSSRYLVKRTGEKVFLECVQDMDHENMFWYRQDPGLGLRLIYFSYDVKMKEKGDIPEGYSVSREKKERFSLILESASTNQTSMYLCASSLPYSGTRDTYEQYFGPGTRLTVT.